The 15 T cell receptor beta chains below were found in one sample sequenced in a study of blood T cell repertoires in COVID-19. Clones were read by immunoSEQ multiplex PCR, and TCRdb kept only the in-frame ones, dropping some. The profile shows about 100,000 clones, roughly 80% of them singletons. Specimen: peripheral blood. The source is a woman aged 70 to 79 with acute or convalescent COVID-19.

V gene TRBV15 combines with J gene TRBJ1-2, with 7 bases matching TRBD1. V shed 5 bases and J 5 bases; nucleotides not matched to a gene: 5. The CDR3 sequence is 13 residues long. Germline-derived CDR1 and CDR2 are LNHNV and YYDKDF (reference sequence). The DNA of the CDR3 is TGTGCCACCAGCCCAGGGGACAGTTATGGCTACACCTTC. Protein product: CATSPGDSYGYTF.

This chain joins TRBV5-4 and TRBJ1-1; D is perhaps TRBD1 (6 bases). CDR1 and CDR2 from the germline V gene are SGHNT and YYREEE (reference sequence). V was shortened by 1 base and J by 0 bases, with 10 bases between the two germline ends. The CDR3 spans 15 residues. The CDR3 nucleotides are TGTGCCAGCAGCTTGTCAGGGGCGGTGAACACTGAAGCTTTCTTT. Its protein product is CASSLSGAVNTEAFF.

This clone was counted only a few times. The rearrangement joins TRBV21-1 to TRBJ1-2; the table gives TRBD1 as D, unverified against the DNA. TRBV21-1 is described as a pseudogene. The CDR3 loop spans 15 amino acids. The CDR3 sequence is CASSIGTGAKDGYTF. The CDR3 region has the DNA TGTGCCAGCAGCATTGGAACAGGGGCTAAAGATGGCTACACCTTC.

The V gene is TRBV28, the J gene TRBJ1-4; D is uncertain. The CDR3 sequence is 14 residues long. Trimming pared 5 bases from V and 3 bases from J, leaving 10 bases between. The germline CDR1 and CDR2 sequences are MDHEN and SYDVKM. This chain's CDR3 is CASSLSRSNEKLFF. DNA for the CDR3: TGTGCCAGCAGTCTTTCTAGGTCTAATGAAAAACTGTTTTTT.

DNA of the CDR3: TGTGCCAGCAGCTTAAATGTTTGGGGGGGACAAGAGACCCAGTACTTC. Protein: CASSLNVWGGQETQYF. The J gene is TRBJ2-5, the V gene TRBV7-2; 7 bases are a match to TRBD2. This CDR3 is 16 amino acids long. The germline V gene encodes CDR1 SGHTA and CDR2 FQGNSA. The J segment lost 2 bases and the V segment lost 2 bases, leaving 8 bases of the junction unmatched.

This clone was detected a few times. The CDR3 nucleotides are TGTGCCAGCAGCTTAGTCGGGGAGGGGACCCAGTACTTC. It is translated as CASSLVGEGTQYF. This chain connects TRBV7-2 to TRBJ2-5, with 7 bases aligning to TRBD2. The CDR3 covers 13 residues. The J segment lost 7 bases and the V segment lost 1 base, leaving 3 bases of the junction unmatched. The germline V gene has CDR1 SGHTA and CDR2 FQGNSA.

The sample holds a few counts of this clone. V is TRBV4-2 and J is TRBJ1-1, with 8 positions matching TRBD1. Germline V gene lookup returns CDR1 LGHNA and CDR2 YNFKEQ. The CDR3 totals 14 residues. V was pared by 7 bases and J by 5 bases, with 9 bases of the junction left unmatched. The DNA of the CDR3 is TGTGCCAGCACATTAGACCGGGACAGGACTGAAGCTTTCTTT. Its translation is CASTLDRDRTEAFF.

The rearrangement links TRBV6-6 to TRBJ1-4; unclear D gene. The germline CDR1 and CDR2 sequences are MNHNY and SVGAGI (reference sequence). The CDR3 has 13 residues. V dropped 6 bases and J dropped 7 bases, with 12 bases sitting between them. This CDR3 reads CASSGLIGEKLFF. CDR3 bases: TGTGCCAGCAGCGGACTAATAGGTGAAAAACTGTTTTTT.

CDR3 coding DNA: TGTGCCAGCAGCTTAGATTCGACAGGAAACACCGGGGAGCTGTTTTTT. It yields the protein CASSLDSTGNTGELFF. The chain links TRBV7-9 to TRBJ2-2, with a possible D match to TRBD1 (6 bases). The germline V and J ends were trimmed by 1 base and 2 bases, with 11 bases remaining between them. The CDR3 is made up of 16 amino acids. CDR1 and CDR2 (germline): SEHNR, FQNEAQ (reference sequence).

V and J are TRBV3-1 (or the pseudogene TRBV3-2) and TRBJ2-1; TRBD1 might be the D (5 bases). Germline V gene data show CDR1 as LGHDT and CDR2 as YNNKEL (reference sequence). The CDR3 runs 15 residues. V was cut by 4 bases and J by 5 bases, with 15 bases left in between. CDR3: CASSLIAGADNEQFF. DNA of the CDR3: TGTGCCAGCAGCCTAATTGCTGGGGCAGACAATGAGCAGTTCTTC.

The chain joins TRBV7-6 to TRBJ1-1, with 11 bases aligning to TRBD1. V gave up 5 bases and J gave up 3 bases; unmatched junction bases: 11. The CDR3 contains 17 residues. Germline V gives CDR1 SGHVS, CDR2 FNYEAQ. The CDR3 coding sequence is TGTGCCAGCAGCCTCCGGACAGGGGGCACGATGGACACTGAAGCTTTCTTT. Translated, it gives CASSLRTGGTMDTEAFF.

The chain couples TRBV7-3 to TRBJ2-3; D gene uncertain. The CDR3 is 13 amino acids. Per germline, CDR1 SGHTA and CDR2 FQGTGA. Deletions cut 4 bases from V and 9 bases from J, with 14 bases between. The CDR3 here is CASSSYREGTQYF. The CDR3 nucleotides are TGTGCCAGCAGCTCCTACAGAGAAGGAACGCAGTATTTT.

The chain links TRBV23-1 to TRBJ1-6; no clear D gene. TRBV23-1 is noted as an ORF with a role that remains uncertain. Between the trimmed V and J ends, which lost 9 bases and 6 bases, there was a span of 9 bases. The CDR3 sequence is 12 residues long. This chain's CDR3 is CARFRFNSPLHF. CDR3 DNA sequence: TGCGCCAGGTTCCGGTTTAATTCACCCCTCCACTTT.

The chain uses TRBV10-1 and TRBJ2-7, with 7 bases identical to TRBD2. With 5 bases clipped from V and 1 base from J, the junction kept 5 bases outside the gene matches. The CDR3 has 14 amino acids. CDR1 WNHNN and CDR2 SYGVQD come from the germline V gene (reference sequence). In nucleotides, the CDR3 is TGCGCCAGCAGTCCTAGCGGACAATCCTACGAGCAGTACTTC. This translates into CASSPSGQSYEQYF.

The chain joins TRBV27 to TRBJ1-2, with 10 bases aligning to TRBD1. The CDR3 has 17 residues. CDR1 and CDR2 from the germline V gene are MNHEY and SMNVEV (reference sequence). V lost 5 bases, J lost 4 bases, and 13 bases stayed unmatched. This chain's CDR3 is CASSLVTGGRAGYGYTF. The DNA for the CDR3 is TGTGCCAGCAGTCTGGTGACAGGGGGCCGCGCAGGCTATGGCTACACCTTC.